Each of the 6 T cell receptor beta chains below was sequenced from the same sample in a study of blood T cell repertoires in COVID-19. Method: immunoSEQ multiplex PCR; TCRdb's copy keeps in-frame clones and lacks some. The sample comprises around 180,000 clones, about four fifths of which are singletons, and 6.5% rests with the top ten. The sample was peripheral blood. The source of these receptors is a man in his 70s with active or convalescent COVID-19.

This clone was seen only a few times. The V gene is TRBV19, the J gene TRBJ2-4; no clear D gene. CDR3 length: 13 amino acids. The germline gives CDR1 LNHDA, CDR2 SQIVND (reference sequence). V lost 5 bases to trimming and J lost 8 bases, with 13 bases between them. The CDR3 coding sequence is TGTGCCAGTAGTGGTGGTGAACTGCACATTCAGTACTTC. Its protein product is CASSGGELHIQYF.

The J gene is TRBJ2-7, the V gene TRBV5-1; TRBD2 agrees at 10 bases. Per germline, CDR1 SGHRS and CDR2 YFSETQ. Germline trimming cut 5 bases from V and 2 bases from J; bases unmatched to any gene: 4. This CDR3 spans 14 amino acids. The CDR3 DNA sequence: TGCGCCAGCAGGAGGACTAGCGGCACCTACGAGCAGTACTTC. Translation gives CASRRTSGTYEQYF.

The chain couples TRBV10-3 to TRBJ2-2; TRBD1 might be the D (6 bases). Germline values: CDR1 ENHRY, CDR2 SYGVKD. Trimming shortened V by 0 bases and J by 2 bases, and 19 bases separated the two germline ends. The CDR3 totals 19 residues. The CDR3 loop is CAISESWNQGQPNTGELFF. In nucleotides, the CDR3 is TGTGCCATCAGTGAGTCGTGGAACCAGGGGCAGCCAAACACCGGGGAGCTGTTTTTT.

The V and J genes are TRBV7-8 and TRBJ1-1, with a possible D match to TRBD1 (6 bases). V lost 5 bases and J lost 1, with 14 bases in between. The CDR3 contains 15 residues. From germline, CDR1 is SGHVS and CDR2 FQNEAQ. The CDR3 region has the DNA TGTGCCAGCAGCATACTGGGAGGGGGGAACACTGAAGCTTTCTTT. Translation gives CASSILGGGNTEAFF.

V usage is TRBV6-2 or TRBV6-3 and J usage is TRBJ2-3; TRBD2 matches at 9 bases. J gave up 5 bases and V 2 bases, and 8 bases lay outside the gene matches. The CDR3 length is 16 residues. From germline, CDR1 is MNHEY and CDR2 SVGEGT. The DNA of the CDR3 is TGTGCCAGCAGTTACGGCTGGTCTAGCGGGGAAGATACGCAGTATTTT. Translation gives CASSYGWSSGEDTQYF.

J is TRBJ2-1 and V is TRBV5-1; 9 bases are a match to TRBD2. V lost 4 bases to trimming and J lost 7 bases; unmatched junction nucleotides: 12. This CDR3 spans 16 amino acids. CDR1 SGHRS and CDR2 YFSETQ come from the germline V gene. CDR3 amino acids: CASSPGLASDQNEQFF. DNA of the CDR3: TGCGCCAGCAGCCCAGGACTAGCGTCCGATCAGAATGAGCAGTTCTTC. Full variable domain (missing parts from reference TRBV5-1 and TRBJ2-1): KAGVTQTPRYLIKTRGQQVTLSCSPISGHRSVSWYQQTPGQGLQFLFEYFSETQRNKGNFPGRFSGRQFSNSRSEMNVSTLELGDSALYLCASSPGLASDQNEQFFGPGTRLTVL.